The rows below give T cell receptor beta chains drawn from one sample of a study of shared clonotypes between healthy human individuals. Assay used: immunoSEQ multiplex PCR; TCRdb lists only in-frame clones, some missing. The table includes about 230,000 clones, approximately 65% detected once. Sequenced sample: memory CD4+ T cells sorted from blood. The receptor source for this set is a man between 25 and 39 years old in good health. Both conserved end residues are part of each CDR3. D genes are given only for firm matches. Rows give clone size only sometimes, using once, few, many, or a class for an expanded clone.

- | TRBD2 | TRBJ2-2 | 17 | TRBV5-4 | CASSSLAGGPGTGELFF | TGTGCCAGCAGCTCGCTAGCGGGAGGGCCTGGCACCGGGGAGCTGTTTTTT
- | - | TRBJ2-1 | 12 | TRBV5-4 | CASSSPGGEQFF | TGTGCCAGCAGCTCCCCGGGCGGTGAGCAGTTCTTC
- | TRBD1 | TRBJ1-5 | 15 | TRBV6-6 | CASSAQGLGNQPQHF | TGTGCCAGCAGCGCACAGGGGCTGGGCAATCAGCCCCAGCATTTT
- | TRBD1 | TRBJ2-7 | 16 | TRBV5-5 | CASSGTGTGKAYEQYF | TGTGCCAGCAGCGGGACCGGGACAGGGAAAGCCTACGAGCAGTACTTC
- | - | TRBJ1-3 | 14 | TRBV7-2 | CASKTTSSGNTIYF | TGTGCCAGCAAAACGACAAGCTCTGGAAACACCATATATTTT
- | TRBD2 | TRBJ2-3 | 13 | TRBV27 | CASLAGDTDTQYF | TGTGCCAGCTTAGCGGGAGATACAGATACGCAGTATTTT
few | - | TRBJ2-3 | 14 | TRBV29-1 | CSAALGGTSDTQYF | TGCAGCGCCGCCCTGGGCGGGACCTCAGATACGCAGTATTTT
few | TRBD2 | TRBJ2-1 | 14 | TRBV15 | CATRKDILAGEQFF | TGTGCCACCAGAAAGGACATTCTAGCGGGTGAGCAGTTCTTC
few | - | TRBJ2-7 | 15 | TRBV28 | CASSPPGGSSYEQYF | TGTGCCAGCAGCCCCCCGGGTGGGAGCTCCTACGAGCAGTACTTC
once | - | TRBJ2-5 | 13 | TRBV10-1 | CASSEGWKETQYF | TGCGCCAGCAGTGAAGGTTGGAAAGAGACCCAGTACTTC
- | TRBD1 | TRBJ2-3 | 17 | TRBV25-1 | CASSATPGTDLMNTQYF | TGTGCCAGCAGTGCCACACCCGGGACAGATCTAATGAATACGCAGTATTTT
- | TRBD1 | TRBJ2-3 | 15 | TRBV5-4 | CASSWTGSPENTQYF | TGTGCCAGCAGCTGGACAGGGTCCCCAGAAAATACGCAGTATTTT
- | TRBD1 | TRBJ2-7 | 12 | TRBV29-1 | CSVGQGSYEQYF | TGCAGCGTCGGACAGGGGTCCTACGAGCAGTACTTC
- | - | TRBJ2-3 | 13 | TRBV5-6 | CASSFIRSDTQYF | TGTGCCAGCAGCTTTATTAGATCAGATACGCAGTATTTT
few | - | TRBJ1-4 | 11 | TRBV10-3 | CATRLGEKLFF | TGTGCCACTCGGTTAGGTGAAAAACTGTTTTTT
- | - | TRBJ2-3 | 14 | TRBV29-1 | CSVGGLTPADTQYF | TGCAGCGTTGGGGGTCTAACGCCCGCAGATACGCAGTATTTT
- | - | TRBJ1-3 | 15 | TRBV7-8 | CASSLVGISGNTIYF | TGTGCCAGCAGCTTAGTAGGCATCTCTGGAAACACCATATATTTT
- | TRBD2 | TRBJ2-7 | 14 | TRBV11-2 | CASSLDLAGFEQYF | TGTGCCAGCAGCTTAGACCTAGCGGGATTCGAGCAGTACTTC
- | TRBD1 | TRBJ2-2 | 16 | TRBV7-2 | CASSQSDRVWTGELFF | TGTGCCAGCAGCCAGTCGGACAGGGTGTGGACCGGGGAGCTGTTTTTT
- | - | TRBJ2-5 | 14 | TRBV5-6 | CASSLEDRKETQYF | TGTGCCAGCAGCTTGGAGGACAGAAAAGAGACCCAGTACTTC
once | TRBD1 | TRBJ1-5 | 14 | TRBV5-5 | CASSLGRGNQPQHF | TGTGCCAGCAGCTTGGGCAGGGGGAATCAGCCCCAGCATTTT